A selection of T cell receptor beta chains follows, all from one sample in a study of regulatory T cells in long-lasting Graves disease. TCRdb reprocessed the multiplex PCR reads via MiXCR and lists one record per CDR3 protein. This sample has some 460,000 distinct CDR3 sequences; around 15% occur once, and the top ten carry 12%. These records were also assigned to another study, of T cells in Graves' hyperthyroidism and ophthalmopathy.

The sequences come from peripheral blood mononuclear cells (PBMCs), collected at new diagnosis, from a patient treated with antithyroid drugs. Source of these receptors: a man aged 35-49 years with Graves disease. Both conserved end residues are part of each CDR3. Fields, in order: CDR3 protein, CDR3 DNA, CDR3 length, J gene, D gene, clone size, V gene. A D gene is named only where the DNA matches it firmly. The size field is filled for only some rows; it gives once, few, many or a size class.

CDR3 protein: CAISERLAGTGELFF; CDR3 DNA: TGTGCCATCAGTGAGAGACTAGCGGGAACCGGGGAGCTGTTTTTT; CDR3 length: 15; J gene: TRBJ2-2; D gene: TRBD2; clone size: NA; V gene: TRBV10-3
CDR3 protein: CASSLPSRSYEQYF; CDR3 DNA: TGTGCCAGCAGCTTGCCCTCGCGCTCCTACGAGCAGTACTTC; CDR3 length: 14; J gene: TRBJ2-7; D gene: NA; clone size: many; V gene: TRBV5-6
CDR3 protein: CASRLLTGRETQYF; CDR3 DNA: TGTGCCAGCAGACTTCTGACGGGGCGGGAGACCCAGTACTTC; CDR3 length: 14; J gene: TRBJ2-5; D gene: NA; clone size: NA; V gene: TRBV28
CDR3 protein: CSARDFRRLTSASTDTQYF; CDR3 DNA: TGCAGTGCTAGAGATTTCCGCCGGCTGACTAGTGCGAGCACAGATACGCAGTATTTT; CDR3 length: 19; J gene: TRBJ2-3; D gene: NA; clone size: many; V gene: TRBV20-1
CDR3 protein: CASRTTRGNTEAFF; CDR3 DNA: TGTGCCAGCAGAACAACCAGGGGAAACACTGAAGCTTTCTTT; CDR3 length: 14; J gene: TRBJ1-1; D gene: NA; clone size: many; V gene: TRBV12-3/TRBV12-4
CDR3 protein: CASSFARNTGELFF; CDR3 DNA: TGTGCCAGCAGTTTTGCCAGGAACACCGGGGAGCTGTTTTTT; CDR3 length: 14; J gene: TRBJ2-2; D gene: NA; clone size: many; V gene: TRBV12-3/TRBV12-4
CDR3 protein: CASSQDLVSSGRRTDTQYF; CDR3 DNA: TGTGCCAGCAGCCAAGACCTCGTGAGTAGCGGGAGGCGGACAGATACGCAGTATTTT; CDR3 length: 19; J gene: TRBJ2-3; D gene: TRBD2; clone size: few; V gene: TRBV3-1
CDR3 protein: CSATEGITGELFF; CDR3 DNA: TGCAGTGCTACTGAGGGAATCACCGGGGAGCTGTTTTTT; CDR3 length: 13; J gene: TRBJ2-2; D gene: NA; clone size: many; V gene: TRBV20-1
CDR3 protein: CSAREGGGNQPQHF; CDR3 DNA: TGCAGTGCTAGAGAGGGGGGTGGCAATCAGCCCCAGCATTTT; CDR3 length: 14; J gene: TRBJ1-5; D gene: NA; clone size: few; V gene: TRBV20-1
CDR3 protein: CASSRQGWYGEQYF; CDR3 DNA: TGTGCCAGTAGTCGACAGGGTTGGTACGGCGAGCAGTACTTC; CDR3 length: 14; J gene: TRBJ2-7; D gene: TRBD1; clone size: NA; V gene: TRBV19
CDR3 protein: CSASHGTSGRLKQYF; CDR3 DNA: TGCAGTGCTAGTCACGGGACTAGCGGGAGGTTGAAGCAGTACTTC; CDR3 length: 15; J gene: TRBJ2-7; D gene: TRBD2; clone size: many; V gene: TRBV20-1
CDR3 protein: CASSLAQTLDTQYF; CDR3 DNA: TGTGCCAGCAGCTTAGCACAGACCCTAGATACGCAGTATTTT; CDR3 length: 14; J gene: TRBJ2-3; D gene: NA; clone size: NA; V gene: TRBV7-9
CDR3 protein: CSAQEVGSYEQYF; CDR3 DNA: TGCAGTGCCCAAGAGGTCGGCTCCTACGAGCAGTACTTC; CDR3 length: 13; J gene: TRBJ2-7; D gene: NA; clone size: few; V gene: TRBV20-1
CDR3 protein: CASSLSGSVPYNEQFF; CDR3 DNA: TGTGCCAGCAGTCTTAGCGGGAGCGTACCCTACAATGAGCAGTTCTTC; CDR3 length: 16; J gene: TRBJ2-1; D gene: TRBD2; clone size: NA; V gene: TRBV28
CDR3 protein: CASSWGDTFNNEQFF; CDR3 DNA: TGTGCCAGCAGTTGGGGAGACACCTTTAACAATGAGCAGTTCTTC; CDR3 length: 15; J gene: TRBJ2-1; D gene: NA; clone size: NA; V gene: TRBV28